Below are 30 T cell receptor beta chains sequenced from a single sample in a study of T cell changes during pregnancy in multiple sclerosis (dated by TCRdb to the late 2010s). The library was made by the immunoSEQ multiplex PCR assay. TCRdb re-hosts the immuneACCESS table, in-frame sequences only. Its copies lack some clones; in the studies checked, an unresolved V gene accounts for under half of them, and the cause for the rest is not known. The sample has some 140,000 clones on record, roughly 96% of them singletons. The ten largest clones take up more than 0.4% of the sample. This specimen was peripheral blood, taken after pregnancy. These receptors all come from a female donor with multiple sclerosis, enrolled in a pregnancy study.

The chain carries TRBV6-6 and TRBJ1-5; D unresolved. CDR3 length: 12 amino acids. V lost 8 bases and J lost 0, with 5 bases in between. CDR1 and CDR2 (germline): MNHNY, SVGAGI (reference sequence). The CDR3 here is CASGGSNQPQHF. The CDR3 DNA reads TGTGCCAGCGGAGGTAGCAATCAGCCCCAGCATTTT.

The V call is TRBV27, the J call TRBJ1-1; D perhaps matches TRBD1 (5 bases). The V gene's germline CDR1 is MNHEY and CDR2 SMNVEV (reference sequence). CDR3 length: 13 amino acids. The germline V and J ends were trimmed by 2 bases and 8 bases, with 12 bases remaining between them. This chain's CDR3 is CASSLGAFFEAFF. In nucleotides, the CDR3 is TGTGCCAGCAGTTTAGGGGCCTTTTTCGAAGCTTTCTTT.

This chain links TRBV21-1 with TRBJ2-3; the table's D gene call, TRBD2, was not cross checked with the DNA. TRBV21-1 is labeled a pseudogene. The CDR3 has 15 residues. In DNA form, the CDR3 reads TGTGCCAGCAGGATGGAGGCGGGTAGCACAGATACGCAGTATTTT. Residues: CASRMEAGSTDTQYF.

V usage is TRBV5-6 and J usage is TRBJ2-7; 7 nucleotides match TRBD2. The CDR3 runs to 16 residues. Germline assignment: CDR1 SGHDT and CDR2 YYEEEE. Trimming at V came to 4 bases and at J to 3 bases, leaving 13 bases not matched to a gene. The CDR3 region is CASSPGEGRGIYEQYF. CDR3 DNA sequence: TGTGCCAGCAGCCCGGGGGAGGGGCGGGGAATCTACGAGCAGTACTTC.

The DNA for the CDR3 is TGTGCCAGCAGCTTACGGGGGGAACTGGGCAAAAACATTCAGTACTTC. This translates into CASSLRGELGKNIQYF. The rearrangement joins TRBV7-2 to TRBJ2-4, with 7 bases matching TRBD2. This CDR3 contains 16 residues. With 2 bases clipped from V and 3 bases from J, the junction kept 7 bases outside the gene matches. CDR1 and CDR2 from the germline V gene are SGHTA and FQGNSA.

The count of this clone is one. The J gene is TRBJ1-1, the V gene TRBV7-3; 7 positions agree with TRBD1. The CDR3 loop spans 14 amino acids. Trimming removed 5 bases from V and 1 base from J; junction bases left unmatched: 4. The germline V gene has CDR1 SGHTA and CDR2 FQGTGA. The CDR3 DNA is TGTGCCAGCAGCCTACGGACAGGGAACACTGAAGCTTTCTTT. Its translation is CASSLRTGNTEAFF. Full variable domain (outside the CDR3, taken from reference TRBV7-3 and TRBJ1-1): GAGVSQTPSNKVTEKGKYVELRCDPISGHTALYWYRQSLGQGPEFLIYFQGTGAADDSGLPNDRFFAVRPEGSVSTLKIQRTERGDSAVYLCASSLRTGNTEAFFGQGTRLTVV.

The chain couples TRBV7-9 to TRBJ2-7; perhaps TRBD2 as D (5 bases). Trimming removed 2 bases at V and 1 base at J, with 9 bases between. This CDR3 is 14 amino acids long. Germline V CDR1 and CDR2: SEHNR, FQNEAQ (reference sequence). CDR3 coding DNA: TGTGCCAGCAGCTTACCGAGGGAGTCCTACGAGCAGTACTTC. As protein: CASSLPRESYEQYF. The full variable domain, with the rest looked up from reference TRBV7-9 and TRBJ2-7, is DTGVSQNPRHKITKRGQNVTFRCDPISEHNRLYWYRQTLGQGPEFLTYFQNEAQLEKSRLLSDRFSAERPKGSFSTLEIQRTEQGDSAMYLCASSLPRESYEQYFGPGTRLTVT.

The chain links TRBV19 to TRBJ2-2, with TRBD2 matching over 9 bases. The CDR3 length is 17 residues. Germline V lookup: CDR1 LNHDA, CDR2 SQIVND (reference sequence). Trimming at V came to 3 bases and at J to 4 bases, leaving 9 bases not matched to a gene. The CDR3 loop reads CASSMAGGLSGTGELFF. The CDR3 nucleotides read TGTGCCAGTAGTATGGCGGGAGGGTTATCGGGCACCGGGGAGCTGTTTTTT.

CDR3 nucleotide sequence: TGTGCCAGCAGACTCAGGGGGCTGAATGAGCAGTTCTTC. It specifies CASRLRGLNEQFF. The rearrangement joins TRBV27 to TRBJ2-1; 8 bases map to TRBD1. V shed 6 bases and J 7 bases; nucleotides not matched to a gene: 5. Germline V gene lookup returns CDR1 MNHEY and CDR2 SMNVEV (reference sequence). This CDR3 comprises 13 residues.

In its sample, this clone was seen a few times. DNA of the CDR3: TGTGCCAGCATGGGACAGGGCGACGAGCAGTACTTC. As protein: CASMGQGDEQYF. The chain links TRBV2 to TRBJ2-7; 9 nucleotides match TRBD1. J gave up 5 bases and V 7 bases, and 3 bases lay outside the gene matches. Germline CDR1 is SNHLY and CDR2 is FYNNEI. The CDR3 is 12 residues long.

The chain joins TRBV27 to TRBJ2-6; unclear D gene. CDR3 length equals 15 residues. V lost 10 bases and J lost 0, with 13 bases in between. Germline CDR1 reads MNHEY; CDR2 reads SMNVEV (reference sequence). CDR3 DNA: TGTGCCACCCTCCCCCTAACCTCTGGGGCCAACGTCCTGACTTTC. It specifies CATLPLTSGANVLTF.

This sequence joins TRBV2 and TRBJ1-6, with D possibly TRBD1 on 5 matching bases. V was trimmed by 3 bases and J by 3 bases, leaving 12 bases between them. CDR1 and CDR2 from the germline V gene are SNHLY and FYNNEI. There are 16 residues in the CDR3. The CDR3 protein is CASSEGRQIYNSPLHF. CDR3 bases: TGTGCCAGCAGTGAGGGGCGACAGATCTATAATTCACCCCTCCACTTT.

The V and J genes are TRBV2 and TRBJ2-2; 7 bases match TRBD2. Germline CDR1 and CDR2: SNHLY and FYNNEI. The CDR3 is 16 residues long. V was pared by 11 bases and J by 2 bases, with 14 bases of the junction left unmatched. The CDR3 region is CAYSRPSGINTGELFF. Here the CDR3 DNA reads TGTGCCTACTCGCGTCCCAGCGGGATTAACACCGGGGAGCTGTTTTTT.

CDR3 DNA: TGTGCCAGCTCATCGACAGTGGCCTACGAGCAGTACTTC. This gives the protein CASSSTVAYEQYF. This rearrangement joins TRBV18 to TRBJ2-7; tentatively, D is TRBD1 (5 bases). The CDR3 loop spans 13 amino acids. V was shortened by 5 bases and J by 2 bases, with 10 bases between the two germline ends. CDR1 KGHSH and CDR2 LQKENI come from the germline V gene.

V and J are TRBV29-1 and TRBJ1-6; D gene ambiguous. This CDR3 contains 13 residues. In germline, CDR1 is SQVTM, CDR2 ANQGSEA. V lost 1 base, J lost 10 bases, and 11 bases lay in between. CDR3 nucleotide sequence: TGCAGCGTTGAAGGGACTCCTGGATCACCCCTCCACTTT. Translating gives CSVEGTPGSPLHF.

The chain joins TRBV7-6 to TRBJ2-7, with 8 bases identical to TRBD1. The CDR3 spans 14 residues. The ends lost 3 bases at V and 3 bases at J; junction bases unmatched: 4. Germline V gene lookup returns CDR1 SGHVS and CDR2 FNYEAQ. The CDR3 here is CASSFGQGNYEQYF. CDR3 DNA: TGTGCCAGCAGCTTCGGACAGGGAAACTACGAGCAGTACTTC.

The V call is TRBV9, the J call TRBJ2-7, with D perhaps matching TRBD2 (5 bases). Trimming took off 3 bases at V and 5 bases at J, with 15 bases between the two ends. The V gene's germline CDR1 is SGDLS and CDR2 YYNGEE. The CDR3 covers 14 residues. In DNA, the CDR3 is TGTGCCAGCAGCGGCCGGGATTCAAGGAACGAGCAGTACTTC. Translated: CASSGRDSRNEQYF.

This clone was found once. The chain has TRBV28 and TRBJ1-1; unclear D gene. CDR1 is MDHEN, CDR2 SYDVKM, per germline. Trimming took off 6 bases at V and 2 bases at J, with 13 bases between the two ends. This CDR3 has 14 residues. CDR3 in DNA: TGTGCCAGCAGCCACATCGATAAAAACACTGAAGCTTTCTTT. This encodes CASSHIDKNTEAFF.

The V gene is TRBV28, the J gene TRBJ2-2; 8 bases are a match to TRBD2. The CDR3 is made up of 18 amino acids. V dropped 3 bases and J dropped 6; count of bases not matched to a gene: 15. Germline V gene lookup returns CDR1 MDHEN and CDR2 SYDVKM. The CDR3 bases are TGTGCCAGCAGTTTGGTCCTAGCGGGCTTAAGGGGCGCCGGGGAGCTGTTTTTT. Amino acid sequence: CASSLVLAGLRGAGELFF.

The CDR3 bases are TGTGCCAGCAGCTCCAGGGCTGGGACCCAGTACTTC. This codes for CASSSRAGTQYF. The rearrangement joins TRBV7-8 to TRBJ2-5; tentative D call: TRBD1 (5 bases). CDR1 and CDR2 from the germline V gene are SGHVS and FQNEAQ. Between the trimmed V and J ends, which lost 4 bases and 7 bases, there was a span of 10 bases. The CDR3 is 12 amino acids.

The genes are TRBV5-1 and TRBJ2-2; 8 positions agree with TRBD2. This CDR3 is built from 16 residues. Per the germline V gene, CDR1 is SGHRS and CDR2 is YFSETQ. V shed 0 bases and J 3 bases; nucleotides not matched to a gene: 4. CDR3 coding DNA: TGCGCCAGCAGCTTGGACGGGAGGGGGTACACCGGGGAGCTGTTTTTT. This translates into CASSLDGRGYTGELFF.

The genes are TRBV28 and TRBJ1-1, with D unclear. CDR1 and CDR2 from the germline V gene are MDHEN and SYDVKM. The V gene lost 2 bases and the J gene lost 1 base, with 14 bases spanning the gap. The CDR3 has 16 amino acids. The CDR3 reads CASSLRATHRNTEAFF. In nucleotides, the CDR3 is TGTGCCAGCAGTTTACGCGCAACCCACAGGAACACTGAAGCTTTCTTT.

CDR3 in amino acids: CASSLAGTNTGELFF. DNA for the CDR3: TGTGCCAGCAGCTTAGCGGGGACGAACACCGGGGAGCTGTTTTTT. This chain joins TRBV11-3 and TRBJ2-2, with a possible D match to TRBD2 (5 bases). Trimming shortened V by 1 base and J by 0 bases, and 6 bases separated the two germline ends. This CDR3 contains 15 residues. CDR1 is SGHNT and CDR2 is YENEEA in the germline V gene.

The CDR3 spells CASMAASSYEQYF. DNA of the CDR3: TGTGCCAGCATGGCGGCCAGCTCCTACGAGCAGTACTTC. V and J are TRBV6-6 and TRBJ2-7; no reliable D call. Trimming removed 7 bases from V and 0 bases from J, with 10 bases in between. CDR1 is MNHNY, CDR2 SVGAGI, per germline (reference sequence). The CDR3 has 13 residues.

In its sample, this clone was seen a few times. This chain connects TRBV14 to TRBJ2-1; D uncertain. CDR3 length equals 15 residues. The V end was cut by 2 bases, the J end by 0 bases, with 8 bases between. Germline CDR1 and CDR2: SGHDN and FVKESK. CDR3 protein: CASSQRRYSYNEQFF. CDR3 DNA sequence: TGTGCCAGCAGCCAAAGGCGGTACTCCTACAATGAGCAGTTCTTC.

The chain is built from TRBV6-1 and TRBJ1-1; D not resolved. Germline V lookup: CDR1 MNHNS, CDR2 SASEGT. The CDR3 has 14 residues. Trimming removed 0 bases at V and 4 bases at J, with 9 bases between. In DNA form, the CDR3 reads TGTGCCAGCAGTGAAGCGGGCGGGGTCACTGAAGCTTTCTTT. Translated: CASSEAGGVTEAFF.

The V gene is TRBV4-3, the J gene TRBJ1-1; D is ambiguous. V lost 1 base and J lost 7, with 7 bases in between. Germline-derived CDR1 and CDR2 are LGHNA and YSLEER. The CDR3 is 12 amino acids. This CDR3 reads CASSQAVGEAFF. CDR3 DNA sequence: TGCGCCAGCAGCCAAGCCGTCGGTGAAGCTTTCTTT.

The V call is TRBV11-2, the J call TRBJ2-7, with TRBD2 as a possible D gene (6 bases). The V gene's germline CDR1 is SGHAT and CDR2 FQNNGV. The CDR3 spans 15 residues. V was cut by 8 bases and J by 3 bases, with 20 bases left in between. CDR3 sequence reads: CASAWGEGAGYEQYF. The CDR3 nucleotides are TGTGCCAGCGCTTGGGGGGAAGGTGCTGGCTACGAGCAGTACTTC.

The genes are TRBV7-8 and TRBJ2-1; tentative D call: TRBD2 (6 bases). The CDR3 totals 17 residues. Germline values: CDR1 SGHVS, CDR2 FQNEAQ. Trimming removed 0 bases from V and 5 bases from J, with 17 bases in between. Here the CDR3 DNA reads TGTGCCAGCAGCTTAGCGTTGGCAGGGACTGTCCACAATGAGCAGTTCTTC. Translated, it gives CASSLALAGTVHNEQFF. The variable domain in full, with the rest retrieved from reference TRBV7-8 and TRBJ2-1, is GAGVSQSPRYKVAKRGQDVALRCDPISGHVSLFWYQQALGQGPEFLTYFQNEAQLDKSGLPSDRFFAERPEGSVSTLKIQRTQQEDSAVYLCASSLALAGTVHNEQFFGPGTRLTVL.

This clone showed up just a few times. The chain uses TRBV28 and TRBJ1-1, with D maybe TRBD1 (5 bases). This CDR3 contains 15 residues. Germline CDR1 MDHEN, CDR2 SYDVKM. V lost 2 bases and J lost 0, with 10 bases in between. In DNA form, the CDR3 reads TGTGCCAGCAGTTTAGTAAGGGGAATGAACACTGAAGCTTTCTTT. It yields the protein CASSLVRGMNTEAFF.